The source of this TCR beta chain is a study of post-analysis software for immune sequencing data. Turning to the study itself: Included among the disease courses, which were recorded for the cohort, were relapsing-remitting, secondary progressive and progressive-relapsing multiple sclerosis.

Prepared TCR beta cDNA libraries contained unique molecular identifiers. Input of about 0.85 to 10 million T cells yielded around 500,000 cDNA molecules. TCRdb itself ran the PCR reads through MiXCR, one entry per CDR3 protein. The table lists around 770,000 distinct CDR3 sequences, 35% to 55% of them singletons. Regarding the study as a whole: The five TRBV segments detected at higher frequency in patients than in controls included TRBV5-6, TRBV5-1 and TRBV20-1. Under the F measure, samples that were prepared in one batch clustered strongly together.

Notes on this clonotype: Its antigen is unidentified.

Germline lookup yields CDR1 SGHRS and CDR2 YFSETQ. This CDR3 has 15 residues. The ends were cut back, 5 bases at V and 5 bases at J, with 17 bases in the middle. The receptor was derived from a girl aged 5-17 years with multiple sclerosis. The sample comprised blood. The chain combines TRBV5-1 with TRBJ2-1; D possibly uses TRBD1 or TRBD2 (6 bases each). This CDR3 is CASRSGDAGNNEQFF. CDR3 DNA sequence: TGCGCCAGCAGATCAGGGGATGCGGGGAACAATGAGCAGTTCTTC.